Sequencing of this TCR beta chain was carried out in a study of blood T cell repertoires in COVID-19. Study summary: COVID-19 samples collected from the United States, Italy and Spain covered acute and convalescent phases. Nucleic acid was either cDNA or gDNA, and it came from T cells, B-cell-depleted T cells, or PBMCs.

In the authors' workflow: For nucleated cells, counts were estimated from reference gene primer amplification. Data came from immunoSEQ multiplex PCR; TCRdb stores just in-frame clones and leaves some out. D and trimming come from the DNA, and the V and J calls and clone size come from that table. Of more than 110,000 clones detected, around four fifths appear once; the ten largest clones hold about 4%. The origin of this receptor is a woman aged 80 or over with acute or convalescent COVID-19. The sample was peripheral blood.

Here the CDR3 DNA reads TGCGCCAGCAGCTTGGCCGATCAGACTCCCTCCTACGAGCAGTACTTC. Residues: CASSLADQTPSYEQYF. This chain joins TRBV5-1 and TRBJ2-7; D unclear. This CDR3 contains 16 residues. The V and J ends lost 0 bases and 0 bases respectively, with 13 bases between them. Germline assignment: CDR1 SGHRS and CDR2 YFSETQ.